The present entry profiles one TCR beta chain with its context. The antigen remains unidentified. The conserved final phenylalanine or tryptophan is absent from the CDR3, which likely points to a read error. It is unclear where the CDR3 begins or ends on the DNA, so no DNA is shown, and the CDR3 is as TCRdb lists it. This sample is part of a study of OX40 agonist ivuxolimab in advanced cancers. Assay used: immunoSEQ multiplex PCR; TCRdb lists only in-frame clones, some missing. The sample contains around 45,000 clones, approximately 91% of which appear only once. Overall study findings and caveats: At doses 0.1 to 3.0 mg/kg, CD4+ and CD8+ clones expanded. On average, a greater number of expanded clones characterised CD8+ T cells relative to CD4+.

This sequence was found in an adult with an advanced solid tumor such as melanoma, head and neck, liver or kidney cancer. The specimen was CD4+ or CD8+ T cells sorted from blood, collected in a trial of the OX40 agonist ivuxolimab.

The CDR3: CASSLAPGPARVAEY. This rearrangement joins TRBV5-6 to TRBJ1-2; the table calls TRBD1, which could not be checked here. The germline gives CDR1 SGHDT, CDR2 YYEEEE. The CDR3 sequence runs 15 residues, both termini included.